This is a list of T cell receptor beta chains from one sample in a study of T-cell memory formation after mild COVID-19. TCRdb re-derived calls from the 5' RACE reads in MiXCR, one entry per CDR3 protein. The table lists 25,000 to 35,000 distinct CDR3 sequences, around 20% of them singletons, with roughly 1.4% in the top ten. Sequenced sample: PBMCs or a T cell subset sorted from them (not recorded which). The receptors were gathered from an adult who had mild COVID-19 (a few samples of this study predate the infection). Cell type and time point are not known. Each CDR3 is given with its conserved first and last residue. D genes are given only for firm matches. Expanded clones get a size class; other rows say once, few or many, or leave the size out.

abundance	v_gene	d_gene	j_gene	CDR3aa	CDR3nt
.	TRBV7-9	.	TRBJ1-5	CASSESNQPQHF	TGTGCCAGCAGTGAGAGCAATCAGCCCCAGCATTTT
many	TRBV6-5	.	TRBJ2-3	CASSYGAGAADTQYF	TGTGCCAGCAGTTACGGTGCGGGGGCGGCAGATACGCAGTATTTT
many	TRBV12-3/TRBV12-4	.	TRBJ2-1	CASSFGRTYNEQFF	TGTGCCAGCAGTTTTGGGAGGACATACAATGAGCAGTTCTTC
many	TRBV7-6	.	TRBJ2-7	CASSLGDGHSYEQYF	TGTGCCAGCAGCCTAGGGGACGGTCACTCCTACGAGCAGTACTTC
many	TRBV11-2	TRBD1	TRBJ2-7	CASSRDRGRDEQYF	TGTGCCAGCAGCCGGGACAGGGGGAGGGACGAGCAGTACTTC
many	TRBV20-1	.	TRBJ2-7	CSAPWLGEQYF	TGCAGTGCTCCATGGTTGGGGGAGCAGTACTTC
.	TRBV5-1	TRBD2	TRBJ2-6	CASSPGGLAGGPPSGANVLTF	TGCGCCAGCAGCCCTGGTGGGCTAGCGGGGGGACCTCCCTCTGGGGCCAACGTCCTGACTTTC
few	TRBV5-4	.	TRBJ2-3	CASSVGGSTDTQYF	TGTGCCAGCAGCGTGGGGGGAAGCACAGATACGCAGTATTTT
few	TRBV7-2	.	TRBJ1-3	CASSLSGTSGNTIYF	TGTGCCAGCAGCTTATCAGGCACCTCTGGAAACACCATATATTTT
many	TRBV18	.	TRBJ2-3	CASSPRVAASGDTQYF	TGTGCCAGCTCACCACGGGTCGCGGCCTCGGGGGATACGCAGTATTTT
many	TRBV25-1	TRBD1	TRBJ2-5	CASSSFPRTRGQEETQYF	TGTGCCAGCAGTTCATTTCCCAGAACTAGGGGGCAGGAAGAGACCCAGTACTTC
many	TRBV18	.	TRBJ1-2	CASSSGTNYGYTF	TGTGCCAGCTCTTCCGGGACAAACTATGGCTACACCTTC
many	TRBV18	.	TRBJ2-1	CASSPRVAGISYNEQFF	TGTGCCAGCTCACCTAGGGTTGCCGGGATCTCCTACAATGAGCAGTTCTTC
many	TRBV4-1	TRBD2	TRBJ2-3	CASSQDRSGGTDTQYF	TGCGCCAGCAGCCAAGATCGAAGCGGGGGGACAGATACGCAGTATTTT
many	TRBV12-3/TRBV12-4	.	TRBJ1-4	CASSREKAGEKLFF	TGTGCCAGCAGTAGAGAGAAAGCGGGGGAAAAACTGTTTTTT
many	TRBV20-1	TRBD1	TRBJ2-2	CSAPGQVAGELFF	TGCAGTGCCCCGGGACAGGTTGCCGGGGAGCTGTTTTTT
many	TRBV30	.	TRBJ2-1	CAWGGNNEQFF	TGTGCCTGGGGGGGAAACAATGAGCAGTTCTTC
few	TRBV7-9	TRBD1	TRBJ2-4	CASSFGQGSNIQYF	TGTGCCAGCAGCTTTGGACAGGGTAGCAACATTCAGTACTTC
many	TRBV24-1	.	TRBJ1-5	CATSALDSNQPQHF	TGTGCCACCAGTGCCCTCGATAGCAATCAGCCCCAGCATTTT
many	TRBV18	TRBD1	TRBJ2-1	CASSPGQGIGNEQFF	TGTGCCAGCTCACCGGGACAGGGAATTGGCAATGAGCAGTTCTTC
few	TRBV29-1	.	TRBJ2-1	CSVRGNEQFF	TGCAGCGTTCGGGGGAATGAGCAGTTCTTC
many	TRBV4-3	.	TRBJ2-1	CASSYSYSTSYNEQFF	TGCGCCAGCAGCTACTCCTACTCCACCTCCTACAATGAGCAGTTCTTC
many	TRBV5-1	.	TRBJ2-7	CASEQGPSSYEQYF	TGCGCCAGCGAACAGGGTCCCAGTTCCTACGAGCAGTACTTC
.	TRBV5-1	.	TRBJ1-1	CASSWAGAEAFF	TGCGCCAGCAGCTGGGCAGGCGCTGAAGCTTTCTTT
.	TRBV7-9	.	TRBJ2-3	CASSLVTGTDTQYF	TGTGCCAGCAGCTTAGTCACCGGGACAGATACGCAGTATTTT
many	TRBV9	.	TRBJ2-5	CASSGGSIRGETQYF	TGTGCCAGCAGCGGAGGGTCTATCAGGGGAGAGACCCAGTACTTC
many	TRBV30	.	TRBJ1-6	CAWLKGVSSYNSPLHF	TGTGCCTGGCTCAAGGGGGTTAGCTCCTATAATTCACCCCTCCACTTT
many	TRBV7-2	.	TRBJ2-1	CASSFQRYNEQFF	TGTGCCAGCAGCTTCCAGAGATACAATGAGCAGTTCTTC
few	TRBV6-5	.	TRBJ2-1	CASSYSAGSYADEQFF	TGTGCCAGCAGTTACTCGGCAGGGTCATACGCCGATGAGCAGTTCTTC
few	TRBV14	TRBD1	TRBJ1-1	CASSQPSDREKGMNTEAFF	TGTGCCAGCAGCCAACCCTCGGACAGGGAGAAGGGGATGAACACTGAAGCTTTCTTT
many	TRBV9	.	TRBJ2-5	CASSVGGIAETQYF	TGTGCCAGCAGCGTAGGTGGTATAGCAGAGACCCAGTACTTC
many	TRBV24-1	.	TRBJ2-7	CATSRGNSYEQYF	TGTGCCACCAGTCGTGGCAATTCCTACGAGCAGTACTTC
many	TRBV6-5	.	TRBJ2-5	CASSSSSAGRKTQYF	TGTGCCAGCAGTTCCTCCAGCGCAGGGCGGAAGACCCAGTACTTC
many	TRBV5-1	.	TRBJ1-5	CASSLASGIQPQHF	TGCGCCAGCAGCTTGGCCTCAGGGATTCAGCCCCAGCATTTT
many	TRBV11-3	.	TRBJ1-2	CASSYTWEVYF	TGTGCCAGCAGTTATACTTGGGAAGTCTACTTC
few	TRBV6-5	.	TRBJ1-4	CASSPGRINEKLFF	TGTGCCAGCAGTCCTGGACGGATTAATGAAAAACTGTTTTTT
many	TRBV15	TRBD1	TRBJ1-1	CATSDYKQGRGEAFF	TGTGCCACCAGCGATTATAAACAGGGGCGCGGTGAAGCTTTCTTT
.	TRBV4-1	.	TRBJ1-1	CASSRTTQGFSEAFF	TGCGCCAGCAGCCGCACCACCCAGGGGTTCAGTGAAGCTTTCTTT
many	TRBV7-9	.	TRBJ1-1	CASSPIKGTEAFF	TGTGCCAGCAGCCCCATAAAGGGCACTGAAGCTTTCTTT
many	TRBV7-2	TRBD2	TRBJ2-2	CASRGAGLAGGTGELFF	TGTGCCAGCCGAGGAGCGGGACTAGCGGGCGGCACCGGGGAGCTGTTTTTT
many	TRBV9	TRBD1	TRBJ1-1	CASSDTGGSSAFF	TGTGCCAGCAGCGACACAGGGGGCTCGTCGGCTTTCTTT
many	TRBV4-1	.	TRBJ1-4	CASSAAGGLVEKLFF	TGCGCCAGCAGCGCGGCCGGGGGACTGGTCGAAAAACTGTTTTTT
.	TRBV19	.	TRBJ2-3	CASSMRLISDTQYF	TGTGCCAGTAGTATGCGGTTGATTTCAGATACGCAGTATTTT
many	TRBV7-3	TRBD1	TRBJ1-1	CASSYQGGTEAFF	TGTGCCAGCTCGTATCAGGGGGGAACTGAAGCTTTCTTT
.	TRBV9	TRBD2	TRBJ2-1	CASSALSGGYNEQFF	TGTGCCAGCAGCGCCCTTAGCGGGGGCTACAATGAGCAGTTCTTC
many	TRBV6-2/TRBV6-3	TRBD2	TRBJ2-1	CASRRRIGTSGRNEQFF	TGTGCCAGCAGACGACGGATCGGGACTAGCGGGAGAAATGAGCAGTTCTTC
many	TRBV6-6	TRBD1	TRBJ2-3	CASSPGQASSTDTQYF	TGTGCCAGCAGCCCGGGACAGGCCTCTAGCACAGATACGCAGTATTTT
few	TRBV12-3/TRBV12-4	TRBD1	TRBJ1-3	CASRSTGGGSGNTIYF	TGTGCCAGCAGAAGCACAGGGGGAGGCTCTGGAAACACCATATATTTT
few	TRBV4-2	TRBD1	TRBJ2-7	CASSTRQGDPYEQYF	TGTGCCAGCAGCACACGACAGGGAGACCCCTACGAGCAGTACTTC
.	TRBV29-1	.	TRBJ2-7	CSVEWREPYEQYF	TGCAGCGTTGAGTGGAGGGAGCCCTACGAGCAGTACTTC
few	TRBV15	.	TRBJ2-1	CATSPREGSYNEQFF	TGTGCCACCAGCCCCAGGGAAGGCTCCTACAATGAGCAGTTCTTC
many	TRBV29-1	.	TRBJ2-6	CSVGNSGANVLTF	TGCAGCGTTGGGAACTCTGGGGCCAACGTCCTGACTTTC
.	TRBV11-3	.	TRBJ1-1	CASSFRGVVNTEAFF	TGTGCCAGCAGCTTCCGGGGGGTAGTGAACACTGAAGCTTTCTTT